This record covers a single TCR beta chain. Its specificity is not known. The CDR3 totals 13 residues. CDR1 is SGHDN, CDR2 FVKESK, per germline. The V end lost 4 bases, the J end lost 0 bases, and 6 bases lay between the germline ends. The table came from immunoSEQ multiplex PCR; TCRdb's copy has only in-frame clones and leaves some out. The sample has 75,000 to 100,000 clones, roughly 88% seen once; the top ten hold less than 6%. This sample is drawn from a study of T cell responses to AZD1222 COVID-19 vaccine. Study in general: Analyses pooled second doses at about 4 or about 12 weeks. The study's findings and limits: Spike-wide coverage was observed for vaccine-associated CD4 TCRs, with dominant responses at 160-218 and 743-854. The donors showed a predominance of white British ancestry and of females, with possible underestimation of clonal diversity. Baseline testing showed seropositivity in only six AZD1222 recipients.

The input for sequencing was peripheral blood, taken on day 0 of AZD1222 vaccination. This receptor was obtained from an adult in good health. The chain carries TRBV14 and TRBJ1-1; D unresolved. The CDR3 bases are TGTGCCAGCAGCCCGAAGATGAACACTGAAGCTTTCTTT. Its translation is CASSPKMNTEAFF.